This T cell receptor (beta chain) stems from a study of OX40 agonist ivuxolimab in advanced cancers. Looking at the study overall: Dose-escalation patients had hepatocellular carcinoma, melanoma, renal cell or head and neck cancer.

This CDR3 contains 12 residues. Per the germline V gene, CDR1 is LNHDA and CDR2 is SQIVND (reference sequence). V was pared by 4 bases and J by 9 bases, with 10 bases between. This table comes from immunoSEQ multiplex PCR, and its TCRdb copy is limited to in-frame clones, with some not included. The repertoire holds under 40,000 clones, with over 75% as singletons. This TCR derives from an adult with an advanced solid tumor such as melanoma, head and neck, liver or kidney cancer. The source material was CD4+ or CD8+ T cells sorted from blood, sampled in a trial of the OX40 agonist ivuxolimab. The chain joins TRBV19 to TRBJ2-1, with D perhaps being TRBD1 or TRBD2 (5 bases each). The DNA for the CDR3 is TGTGCCAGTAGTACCCAGGGAGCTGAGCAGTTCTTC. This sequence encodes CASSTQGAEQFF.